The source of this T cell receptor (beta chain) is a study of blood T cell repertoires in COVID-19. On the study more broadly: COVID-19 samples collected from the United States, Italy and Spain covered acute and convalescent phases. In each case, the material was cDNA or gDNA derived from T cells, B-cell-depleted T cells, or PBMCs.

In the original workflow: Using reference gene primer amplification, nucleated cell counts were estimated. Clones were sequenced by immunoSEQ multiplex PCR, and TCRdb holds only the in-frame ones, with some missing. D and trimming come from the DNA, and the V and J calls and clone size come from that table. Among some 430,000 clones listed, about 90% were seen once. Trimming took off 6 bases at V and 7 bases at J, with 12 bases between the two ends. This CDR3 is built from 13 residues. CDR1 is MNHNY and CDR2 is SVGAGI in the germline V gene (reference sequence). Recovered Cohort 3 donors showed two negative PCRs, clearance, or symptom resolution.

The TCR originated in a man between 18 and 29 years old who had recovered from COVID-19. The material sequenced was PBMCs or T cells enriched from blood (not recorded which). The rearrangement joins TRBV6-6 to TRBJ1-4, with a tentative D call TRBD1 (6 bases). DNA for the CDR3: TGTGCCAGCAGCAGGGACATCGGTGAAAAACTGTTTTTT. Translated, it gives CASSRDIGEKLFF.